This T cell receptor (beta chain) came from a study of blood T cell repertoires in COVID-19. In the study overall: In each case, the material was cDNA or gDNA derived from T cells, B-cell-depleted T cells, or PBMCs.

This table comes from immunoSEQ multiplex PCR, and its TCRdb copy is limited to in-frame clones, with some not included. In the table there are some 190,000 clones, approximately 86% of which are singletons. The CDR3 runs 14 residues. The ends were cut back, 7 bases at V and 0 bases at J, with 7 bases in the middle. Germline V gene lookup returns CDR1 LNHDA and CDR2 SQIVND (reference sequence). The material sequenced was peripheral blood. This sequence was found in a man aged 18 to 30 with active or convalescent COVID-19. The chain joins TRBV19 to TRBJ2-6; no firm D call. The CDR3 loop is CASMRPSGANVLTF. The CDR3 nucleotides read TGTGCCAGTATGAGGCCCTCTGGGGCCAACGTCCTGACTTTC.